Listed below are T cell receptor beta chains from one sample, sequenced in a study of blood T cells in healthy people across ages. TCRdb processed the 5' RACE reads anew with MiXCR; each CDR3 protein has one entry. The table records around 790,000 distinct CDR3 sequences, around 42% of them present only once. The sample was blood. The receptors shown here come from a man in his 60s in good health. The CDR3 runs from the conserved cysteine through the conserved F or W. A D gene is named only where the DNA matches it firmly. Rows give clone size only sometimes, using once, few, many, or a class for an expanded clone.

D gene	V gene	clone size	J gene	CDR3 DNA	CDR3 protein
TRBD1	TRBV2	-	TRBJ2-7	TGTGCCAGCAGTGGAACCGGGACAGGGATCTACGAGCAGTACTTC	CASSGTGTGIYEQYF
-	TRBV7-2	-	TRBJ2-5	TGTGCCAGCAGCTCGGACGCGGGGGCCCCCGAGACCCAGTACTTC	CASSSDAGAPETQYF
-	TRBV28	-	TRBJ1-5	TGTGCCAGCAGTTTAACAGGGTCCGTTCAGCCCCAGCATTTT	CASSLTGSVQPQHF
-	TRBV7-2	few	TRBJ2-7	TGTGCCAGCAGCTTAGAGAGATCCGCCGAGCAGTACTTC	CASSLERSAEQYF
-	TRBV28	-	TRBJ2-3	TGTGCCAGCAGTTTTAGAGGGGGACGGACGCAGTATTTT	CASSFRGGRTQYF
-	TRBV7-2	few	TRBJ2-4	TGTGCCAGCAGCGCCGGGGGAGAGCAGTACTTC	CASSAGGEQYF
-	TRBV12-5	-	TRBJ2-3	TGTGCTAGTGGTCCAATAAGCAGGGGTCCTACGCAGTATTTT	CASGPISRGPTQYF
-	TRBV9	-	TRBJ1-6	TGTGCCAGCAGCATCACAGGGAATTCACCCCTCCACTTT	CASSITGNSPLHF
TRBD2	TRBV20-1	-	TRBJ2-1	TGCAGTGCTGAAACTAGCGGGGGGTTCAATGAGCAGTTCTTC	CSAETSGGFNEQFF
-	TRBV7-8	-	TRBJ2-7	TGTGCCAGCAGCTCTTTCCAGGGGTTGGTCGAGCAGTACTTC	CASSSFQGLVEQYF
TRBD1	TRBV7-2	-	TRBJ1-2	TGTGCCAGCAGCCCAAACAGGGGGGTCGCGGGCTACACCTTC	CASSPNRGVAGYTF
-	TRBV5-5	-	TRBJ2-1	TGTGCCAGCAGCTTAGACAAGGGGTTACAAGAGACCCAGTTCTTC	CASSLDKGLQETQFF
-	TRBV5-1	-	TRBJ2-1	TGCGCCAGCAGCCCGGGACAAGTTAACTACAATGGGCAGTTCTTC	CASSPGQVNYNGQFF
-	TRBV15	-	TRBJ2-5	TGTGCCACCAGCAGAGCCGTTGGTCTAGAGACCCAGTACTTC	CATSRAVGLETQYF
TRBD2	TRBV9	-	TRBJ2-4	TGTGCCAGCAGCATGGGACTAGCGGGGTCGAGAAACATTCAGTACTTC	CASSMGLAGSRNIQYF
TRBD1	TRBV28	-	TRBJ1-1	TGTGCCAGCAGCTTCCGAGACAGGGGGCTTATGAACACTGAAGCTTTCTTT	CASSFRDRGLMNTEAFF
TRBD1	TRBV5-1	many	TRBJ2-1	TGCGCCAGCAGCGCGGACAGGGCCTACAATGAGCAGTTCTTC	CASSADRAYNEQFF
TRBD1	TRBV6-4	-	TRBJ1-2	TGTGCCAGCAGTCCAACCGGGACAGCAGAAGGCTACACCTTC	CASSPTGTAEGYTF
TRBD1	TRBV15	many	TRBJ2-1	TGTGCCACCAGCAGGGAGGTGGTAGGGGGCGCGGTCAATGAGCAGTTCTTC	CATSREVVGGAVNEQFF
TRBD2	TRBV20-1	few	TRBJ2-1	TGCAGTGCTAGGACTAGCGGCATGAGCTCCTACAATGAGCAGTTCTTC	CSARTSGMSSYNEQFF
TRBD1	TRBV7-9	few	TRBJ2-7	TGTGCCAGCAGCTTCTCGGACAGGGGGCTCAACGAGCAGTACTTC	CASSFSDRGLNEQYF
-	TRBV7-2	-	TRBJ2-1	TGTGTCAGCAGCTTAGCACTAACTTCCAGAAATGAGCAGTTCTTC	CVSSLALTSRNEQFF
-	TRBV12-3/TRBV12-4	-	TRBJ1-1	TGTGCCAGCAGCCTGCGAAGGACCGACACTGAAGCTTTCTTT	CASSLRRTDTEAFF
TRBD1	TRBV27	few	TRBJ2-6	TGTGCCAGCAGTTTAGGACAGGGATCTGGTGGGGCCAACGTCCTGACTTTC	CASSLGQGSGGANVLTF
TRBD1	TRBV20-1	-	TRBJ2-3	TGCAGTGCTAAGACAGGGTTTTCAGATACGCAGTATTTT	CSAKTGFSDTQYF
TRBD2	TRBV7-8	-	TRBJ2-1	TGTGCCAGCAGACTAGGGACTAGTGGGATCGGTGAGCAGTTCTTC	CASRLGTSGIGEQFF
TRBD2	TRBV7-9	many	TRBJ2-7	TGTGCCAGCAGCTCGGGGGGTTCGAGCTCCTACGAGCAGTACTTC	CASSSGGSSSYEQYF
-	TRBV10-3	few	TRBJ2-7	TGTGCCATCAGTGGTGTGACAGGCTCGGGGTACGAGCAGTACTTC	CAISGVTGSGYEQYF
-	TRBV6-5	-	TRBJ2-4	TGTGCCAGCAGTTACAGGAGGCTTGGGGAGCAGTACTTC	CASSYRRLGEQYF
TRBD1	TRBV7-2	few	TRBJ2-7	TGTGCCAGCAGCGTTTCCGGGACAGATTCCTACGAGCAGTACTTC	CASSVSGTDSYEQYF